This T cell receptor (beta chain) emerged from a study of cytomegalovirus exposure and HLA in healthy donors. Points from the study as a whole: Whilst most TCR sequences proved rare, a subset of public TCRs occurred across many donors. An ancestry cluster, one associated with Asian ancestry, reportedly showed fewer N-insertions than the approximately 650-donor mean in a later analysis. Later analysis identified 16,000 or so TCR beta sequences associated with HLA alleles, using a false discovery rate threshold of 0.05. Investigators reported around 150 TCR beta chains as tied to cytomegalovirus.

Amplification used 60 Vbeta primers and 13 Jbeta primers. Data came from immunoSEQ multiplex PCR; TCRdb stores just in-frame clones and leaves some out. The sample contains about 200,000 clones, roughly 79% of which appear only once. With 5 bases removed from V and 3 bases from J, the gap between germline ends came to 22 bases. The length of the CDR3 is 18 residues. Per germline, CDR1 SEHNR and CDR2 FQNEAQ (reference sequence). A remark on this clone: Its matching antigen is unknown.

The V call is TRBV7-9, the J call TRBJ2-2; a possible D gene is TRBD2 (6 bases). Source material: PBMCs. This TCR derives from a man aged 25-45 years in good health and CMV-seronegative. CDR3 sequence: CASSPPFPGETHTGELFF. The CDR3 region has the DNA TGTGCCAGCAGCCCACCGTTTCCGGGAGAGACTCACACCGGGGAGCTGTTTTTT.